These T cell receptor beta chains were read from a single sample in a study of cytomegalovirus exposure and HLA in healthy donors. Assay used: immunoSEQ multiplex PCR; TCRdb lists only in-frame clones, some missing. The sample has about 250,000 clones; under 80% are singletons. The sample comprised PBMCs. These receptors came from a female donor in good health and CMV-seronegative. Both conserved end residues are part of each CDR3. D genes are given only for firm matches. Rows give clone size only sometimes, using once, few, many, or a class for an expanded clone.

clone_size j_call d_call v_call cdr3_nt cdr3_aa
. TRBJ1-5 TRBD1 TRBV9 TGTGCCAGCAGCGTTACAGGGGGAAAAGATCAGCCCCAGCATTTT CASSVTGGKDQPQHF
. TRBJ2-1 TRBD1 TRBV11-3 TGTGCCAGCAGCTCCCGGGACAGGGCATACAATGAGCAGTTCTTC CASSSRDRAYNEQFF
. TRBJ2-2 . TRBV5-1 TGCGCCAGCAGCTTGGCCCAGGGATCCTACACCGGGGAGCTGTTTTTT CASSLAQGSYTGELFF
few TRBJ1-4 . TRBV27 TGTGCCAGCAGTTCCCGACAGGCAGAAGAAAAACTGTTTTTT CASSSRQAEEKLFF
. TRBJ2-2 . TRBV2 TGTGCCAGCAGTGACTACACCGGGGAGCTGTTTTTT CASSDYTGELFF
. TRBJ1-3 . TRBV11-3 TGTGCCAGCAGCTTAGTAGCTCCGCACACCATATATTTT CASSLVAPHTIYF
. TRBJ1-2 . TRBV19 TGTGCCAGTAGTATAGATTTACGGTATGGCTACACCTTC CASSIDLRYGYTF
. TRBJ2-7 . TRBV27 TGTGCCAGCAGTTTATCGGGTAGCCTTCGGTACGAGCAGTACTTC CASSLSGSLRYEQYF
. TRBJ2-2 TRBD2 TRBV5-1 TGCGCCAGCAGCTTGAGGAGACTAGCGGGAGCCTTAAACACCGGGGAGCTGTTTTTT CASSLRRLAGALNTGELFF
. TRBJ1-1 . TRBV9 TGTGCCAGCAGCGCCCACAGGGAAAACACTGAAGCTTTCTTT CASSAHRENTEAFF
. TRBJ2-3 . TRBV7-2 TGTGCCAGCAGCTTAGGCCTAGCGTCTAGCACAGATACGCAGTATTTT CASSLGLASSTDTQYF
few TRBJ1-2 TRBD1 TRBV27 TGTGCCAGCAGCTTGGACAGGGCTAACTATGGCTACACCTTC CASSLDRANYGYTF
. TRBJ1-1 TRBD1 TRBV19 TGTGCCAGTAGTATAGCTGGACAGGGGTCCACTGAAGCTTTCTTT CASSIAGQGSTEAFF
few TRBJ2-1 TRBD2 TRBV5-4 TGTGCCAGCAGCGCCAGCCCCGGGACTAGCGTCTCCAATGAGCAGTTCTTC CASSASPGTSVSNEQFF
. TRBJ1-1 . TRBV29-1 TGCAGCGTTGACCGGGACAATGAAGCTTTCTTT CSVDRDNEAFF
. TRBJ2-1 TRBD2 TRBV19 TGTGCCAGTAGTTTAGATAGCGGGAGAGCCTATAATGAGCAGTTCTTC CASSLDSGRAYNEQFF
. TRBJ2-5 . TRBV6-1 TGTGCCAGCAGCTTGATGCAAGCAGGTCGGAGGCAGTACTTC CASSLMQAGRRQYF
. TRBJ2-5 TRBD2 TRBV6-5 TGTGCCAGCAGCCGTAGCGGGGAAGAGACCCAGTACTTC CASSRSGEETQYF
once TRBJ1-2 . TRBV4-1 TGCGCCAGCAGCCAAGATTCCGCAGGGGATGGCTACACCTTC CASSQDSAGDGYTF
. TRBJ1-3 . TRBV9 TGTGCCAGCAGCCCCCAAGCCCTTTCGGGTGGAAACACCATATATTTT CASSPQALSGGNTIYF
. TRBJ2-1 . TRBV29-1 TGCAGCGTTGGAGGGCGGGGTGAGCAGTTCTTC CSVGGRGEQFF
. TRBJ2-7 TRBD2 TRBV27 TGTGCCAGCAGTCCTGGGCTAGCGGGAGGTGAGCAGTACTTC CASSPGLAGGEQYF
. TRBJ1-2 . TRBV18 TGTGCCAGCTCACCACCGGAGGTCAGCCATGGCTACACCTTC CASSPPEVSHGYTF
. TRBJ2-7 TRBD1 TRBV5-6 TGTGCCAGCAGACAGGGGGCCTACGAGCAGTACTTC CASRQGAYEQYF
. TRBJ2-7 . TRBV2 TGTGCCAGCAGTGAGATGCGAGGGAACTTGGGATACGAGCAGTACTTC CASSEMRGNLGYEQYF
. TRBJ2-7 TRBD1 TRBV27 TGTGCCAGCAGTCCGGGACAGGGGATCACCTACGAGCAGTACTTC CASSPGQGITYEQYF
. TRBJ2-7 TRBD1 TRBV18 TGTGCCAGCTCACCGACAGGGCACGGTCGGGACGAGCAGTACTTC CASSPTGHGRDEQYF
few TRBJ1-2 . TRBV6-6 TGTGCCAGCAGTTACCCCACAGCCCTGGATAACTATGGCTACACCTTC CASSYPTALDNYGYTF
. TRBJ2-5 TRBD2 TRBV5-1 TGCGCCAGCAGCTTGGGACTAGCGGGAAGAGAGACCCAGTACTTC CASSLGLAGRETQYF
. TRBJ2-3 TRBD2 TRBV10-1 TGCGCCAGCAGTGCGGCAGCGGGAGTTGGGACAGATACGCAGTATTTT CASSAAAGVGTDTQYF
. TRBJ2-1 . TRBV25-1 TGTGCCAGCAGTGAATCCGGGACAAGAGCCTACAATGAGCAGTTCTTC CASSESGTRAYNEQFF
. TRBJ2-5 . TRBV28 TGTGCCAGCAGTCCGACAGGGACCCAGTACTTC CASSPTGTQYF
. TRBJ1-1 . TRBV6-1 TGTGCCAGCACTACTCACCCCCCCAACACTGAAGCTTTCTTT CASTTHPPNTEAFF
. TRBJ2-7 TRBD2 TRBV11-2 TGTGCCAGCAGCAGCAGGACTAGCGGGGTCTACGAGCAGTACTTC CASSSRTSGVYEQYF
. TRBJ1-1 . TRBV28 TGTGCCAGCAGTTTGGCCGACAGTTACACTGAAGCTTTCTTT CASSLADSYTEAFF